This T cell receptor beta chain was observed in a study of T cell responses to AZD1222 COVID-19 vaccine. The study, taken as a whole, reports: At baseline, seropositivity was found in only six or seven AZD1222 recipients.

Germline CDR1 reads MDHEN; CDR2 reads SYDVKM. V was trimmed by 7 bases and J by 6 bases, leaving 15 bases between them. The CDR3 is 13 amino acids. As concerns this clone: Antigen specificity is unknown.

Assay: immunoSEQ multiplex PCR; the TCRdb copy retains only in-frame clones and omits some. Of 130,000 to 150,000 clones in the sample, about 92% were seen once. The sequence derives from an adult who had recovered from COVID-19. Sequenced material: peripheral blood, taken after recovery from COVID-19. V gene TRBV28 combines with J gene TRBJ1-1; D is uncertain. This chain's CDR3 is CASTPGRLAEAFF. The CDR3, as DNA: TGTGCCAGCACCCCGGGGAGGTTGGCTGAAGCTTTCTTT.